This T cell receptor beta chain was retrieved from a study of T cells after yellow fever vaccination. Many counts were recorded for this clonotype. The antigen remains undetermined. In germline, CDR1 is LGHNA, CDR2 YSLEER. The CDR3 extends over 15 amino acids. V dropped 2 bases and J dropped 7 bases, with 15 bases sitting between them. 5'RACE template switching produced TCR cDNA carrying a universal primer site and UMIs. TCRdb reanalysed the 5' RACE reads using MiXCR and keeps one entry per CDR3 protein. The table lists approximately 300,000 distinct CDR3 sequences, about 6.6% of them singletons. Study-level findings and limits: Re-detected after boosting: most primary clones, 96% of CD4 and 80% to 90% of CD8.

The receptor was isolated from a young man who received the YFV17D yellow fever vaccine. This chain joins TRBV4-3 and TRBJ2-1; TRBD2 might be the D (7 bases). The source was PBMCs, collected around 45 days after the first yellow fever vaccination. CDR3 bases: TGCGCCAGCAGCCAATTTGGGGGGGCCGATAATGAGCAGTTCTTC. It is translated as CASSQFGGADNEQFF.